This TCR beta chain was found in a study of shared clonotypes between healthy human individuals. The assay was run at deep level. What was sequenced on ten immunoSEQ deep assay plates was unsorted PBMC DNA. The protocol was immunoSEQ multiplex PCR, while the TCRdb copy is restricted to in-frame clones and leaves out a portion. Seen here are about 560,000 clones, roughly 72% observed once, and the top ten hold 12%. In the case of this clone: The antigen is undetermined.

V lost 0 bases to trimming and J lost 0 bases; unmatched junction nucleotides: 14. CDR3 size: 19 residues. The germline V gene has CDR1 GTSNPN and CDR2 SVGIG (reference sequence). Regarding the study as a whole: The authors expected sequencing depth to affect clonotype sharing among donors.

This chain joins TRBV30 and TRBJ1-5, with TRBD1 identical over 7 bases. Material for sequencing was PBMCs. This TCR came from a middle-aged woman in good health. Some clones in this sample may be carry-over from other donors' samples. CDR3 nucleotide sequence: TGTGCCTGGAGTGTACTTCCTCCCGGGACAGCTTCTAGCAATCAGCCCCAGCATTTT. Protein: CAWSVLPPGTASSNQPQHF.